This T cell receptor (beta chain) was obtained from a study of blood T cell repertoires in COVID-19. The assay was immunoSEQ multiplex PCR, and TCRdb's table has in-frame clones only and misses some. The top ten clones hold more than 2% of a sample with about 310,000 clones, 80% to 90% of them seen once. Only a few counts were recorded for this clone. Individuals drawn from 20 to 30 US areas were about 18 to 95 years old. The CDR3 has 13 amino acids. Losses at the gene ends were 10 bases for V and 5 bases for J; bases not matched to a gene: 8. Looked up from germline, CDR1 is PRHDT and CDR2 is FYEKMQ (reference sequence).

Source material: PBMCs or T cells enriched from blood (not recorded which). This clonotype originated in a man younger than 40 who had recovered from COVID-19. V gene TRBV13 combines with J gene TRBJ2-1; 7 nucleotides line up with TRBD1. The CDR3 here is CATEGASDNEQFF. DNA of the CDR3: TGTGCCACAGAGGGGGCCAGCGACAATGAGCAGTTCTTC.